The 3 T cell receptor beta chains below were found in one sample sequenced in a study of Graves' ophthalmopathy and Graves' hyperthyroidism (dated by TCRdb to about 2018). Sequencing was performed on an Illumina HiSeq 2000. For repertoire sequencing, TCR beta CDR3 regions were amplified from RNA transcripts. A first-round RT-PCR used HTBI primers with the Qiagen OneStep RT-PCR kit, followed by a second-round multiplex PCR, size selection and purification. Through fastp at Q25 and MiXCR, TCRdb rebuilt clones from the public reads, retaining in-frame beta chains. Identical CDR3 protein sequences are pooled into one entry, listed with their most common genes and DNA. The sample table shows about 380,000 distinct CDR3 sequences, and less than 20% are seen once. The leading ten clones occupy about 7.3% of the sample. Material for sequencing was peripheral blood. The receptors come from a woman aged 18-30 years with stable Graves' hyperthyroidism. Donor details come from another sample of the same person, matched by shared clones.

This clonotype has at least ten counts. CDR3 in amino acids: CASSDRGLGYGYTF. Here the CDR3 DNA reads TGTGCCAGCAGTGACAGGGGCCTCGGCTATGGCTACACCTTC. V usage is TRBV6-1 and J usage is TRBJ1-2, with D possibly TRBD1 on 6 matching bases. The CDR3 consists of 14 residues. V dropped 3 bases and J dropped 4 bases, with 12 bases sitting between them. Per germline, CDR1 MNHNS and CDR2 SASEGT.

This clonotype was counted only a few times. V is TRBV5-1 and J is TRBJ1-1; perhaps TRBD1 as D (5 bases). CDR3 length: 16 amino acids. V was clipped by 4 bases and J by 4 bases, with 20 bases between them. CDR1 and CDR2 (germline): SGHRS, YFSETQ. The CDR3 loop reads CASSELKQGGGTEAFF. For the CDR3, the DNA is TGCGCCAGCAGCGAGTTAAAGCAGGGCGGGGGCACTGAAGCTTTCTTT.

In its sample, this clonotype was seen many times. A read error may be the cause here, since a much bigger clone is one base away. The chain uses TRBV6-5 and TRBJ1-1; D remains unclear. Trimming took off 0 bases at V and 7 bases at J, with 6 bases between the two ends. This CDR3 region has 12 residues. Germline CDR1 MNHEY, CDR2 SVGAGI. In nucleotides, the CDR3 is TGTGCCAGCAGTTACTCGGGATTTGAAGCTTTCTTT. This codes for CASSYSGFEAFF.